One and the same sample provided the 20 T cell receptor beta chains below, sequenced in a study of T-cell memory formation after mild COVID-19. Via MiXCR, TCRdb re-called the 5' RACE reads, giving one row per CDR3 protein. This table holds 400,000 to 550,000 distinct CDR3 sequences, roughly 25% found once. Sequences were obtained from PBMCs or a T cell subset sorted from them (not recorded which). These TCRs come from an adult woman who had mild COVID-19 (a few samples of this study predate the infection). Cell type and time point are not known.

The chain carries TRBV19 and TRBJ1-2; perhaps TRBD1 as D (6 bases). Germline lookup yields CDR1 LNHDA and CDR2 SQIVND (reference sequence). The V end was cut by 6 bases, the J end by 2 bases, with 10 bases between. The CDR3 is 13 residues long. CDR3 in DNA: TGTGCCAGTAGGGAACAGGGAAACTATGGCTACACCTTC. Amino acids: CASREQGNYGYTF. Combining the CDR3 with reference TRBV19 and TRBJ1-2 gives the whole variable domain DGGITQSPKYLFRKEGQNVTLSCEQNLNHDAMYWYRQDPGQGLRLIYYSQIVNDFQKGDIAEGYSVSREKKESFPLTVTSAQKNPTAFYLCASREQGNYGYTFGSGTRLTVV.

The chain has TRBV2 and TRBJ2-2; possibly TRBD2 for D (6 bases). Germline V gene data show CDR1 as SNHLY and CDR2 as FYNNEI. V lost 8 bases, J lost 1 base, and 14 bases lay in between. The CDR3 spans 15 residues. The CDR3 region has the DNA TGTGCCAGCTCCCTGGGGCGGGAGAACACCGGGGAGCTGTTTTTT. Translating gives CASSLGRENTGELFF.

This clonotype has only a few counts. The chain couples TRBV19 to TRBJ2-7, with a possible D match to TRBD1 (6 bases). V lost 8 bases to trimming and J lost 4 bases, with 9 bases between them. Germline assignment: CDR1 LNHDA and CDR2 SQIVND (reference sequence). The CDR3 length is 11 residues. The chain's CDR3 is CASQGQYEQYF. DNA for the CDR3: TGTGCCAGTCAGGGGCAATACGAGCAGTACTTC. Filled out from reference TRBV19 and TRBJ2-7, the complete variable domain reads DGGITQSPKYLFRKEGQNVTLSCEQNLNHDAMYWYRQDPGQGLRLIYYSQIVNDFQKGDIAEGYSVSREKKESFPLTVTSAQKNPTAFYLCASQGQYEQYFGPGTRLTVT.

The CDR3 is CASSQDVGTDTQYF. DNA of the CDR3: TGTGCCAGCAGCCAAGATGTGGGCACAGATACGCAGTATTTT. The J gene is TRBJ2-3, the V gene TRBV4-2; D not resolved. CDR3 length equals 14 residues. Germline CDR1 and CDR2: LGHNA and YNFKEQ. The V and J ends lost 0 bases and 1 base respectively, with 5 bases between them.

This rearrangement joins TRBV5-1 to TRBJ1-3, with D tentatively TRBD1 (5 bases). The ends were cut back, 4 bases at V and 0 bases at J, with 14 bases in the middle. Germline values: CDR1 SGHRS, CDR2 YFSETQ. CDR3 length equals 16 residues. CDR3: CASSQASGTSGNTIYF. CDR3 in DNA: TGCGCCAGCAGCCAGGCCTCCGGGACCTCTGGAAACACCATATATTTT.

In its sample, this clonotype was seen many times. The V and J genes are TRBV24-1 and TRBJ2-7; unclear D gene. This CDR3 spans 14 amino acids. Germline loops: CDR1 KGHDR, CDR2 SFDVKD. V lost 2 bases and J lost 1, with 8 bases in between. The CDR3 is CATSDSQISYEQYF. Written as DNA, the CDR3 is TGTGCCACCAGTGATTCGCAGATTTCCTACGAGCAGTACTTC.

The V gene is TRBV3-1, the J gene TRBJ2-3; D gene ambiguous. The CDR3 is made up of 12 amino acids. Germline-derived CDR1 and CDR2 are LGHDT and YNNKEL (reference sequence). Trimming stripped 4 bases from V and 7 bases from J, with 9 bases between. The CDR3 region is CASSLSYHTQYF. The DNA of the CDR3 is TGTGCCAGCAGCCTAAGCTACCATACGCAGTATTTT.

The gene calls are TRBV2 and TRBJ1-4, with unresolved D. The ends were cut back, 9 bases at V and 0 bases at J, with 11 bases in the middle. The CDR3 totals 14 residues. Germline V gene lookup returns CDR1 SNHLY and CDR2 FYNNEI. The CDR3 protein is CASRPGSTNEKLFF. CDR3 in DNA: TGTGCCAGTAGGCCAGGTTCAACTAATGAAAAACTGTTTTTT.

The chain uses TRBV5-6 and TRBJ2-3; 10 nucleotides align to TRBD2. The CDR3 covers 15 residues. Germline V gene lookup returns CDR1 SGHDT and CDR2 YYEEEE. Trimming removed 4 bases from V and 4 bases from J; junction bases left unmatched: 6. Here the CDR3 reads CASSNRLAGADTQYF. CDR3 DNA sequence: TGTGCCAGCAGCAACCGACTAGCGGGTGCAGATACGCAGTATTTT.

This clonotype was observed a handful of times. The rearrangement links TRBV11-2 to TRBJ1-3; D is undetermined. CDR1 and CDR2 from the germline V gene are SGHAT and FQNNGV. This CDR3 has 15 residues. The V and J ends lost 0 bases and 4 bases respectively, with 10 bases between them. The CDR3 protein is CASSLDIARGNTIYF. CDR3 coding DNA: TGTGCCAGCAGCTTAGATATTGCGAGGGGAAACACCATATATTTT.

This clonotype occurred a few times. The chain carries TRBV15 and TRBJ2-2; D might be TRBD1 (5 bases). The ends were cut back, 0 bases at V and 0 bases at J, with 11 bases in the middle. The CDR3 is 17 amino acids. Germline lookup yields CDR1 LNHNV and CDR2 YYDKDF (reference sequence). CDR3 protein: CATSRDRGSSNTGELFF. The CDR3 nucleotides are TGTGCCACCAGCAGAGATAGGGGCAGTTCGAACACCGGGGAGCTGTTTTTT.

This clonotype appeared once. V and J are TRBV12-3 or TRBV12-4 and TRBJ2-3, with D possibly called TRBD1 or TRBD2 (5 bases each). This CDR3 is built from 16 residues. Trimming took off 2 bases at V and 5 bases at J, with 17 bases between the two ends. CDR3 sequence: CASSLLGGLAGDTQYF. The CDR3 nucleotides read TGTGCCAGCAGTTTACTTGGGGGTTTGGCGGGAGATACGCAGTATTTT.

The chain carries TRBV3-1 and TRBJ2-7; 8 nucleotides line up with TRBD2. Trimming at V came to 0 bases and at J to 2 bases, leaving 15 bases not matched to a gene. Germline V gene sequence: CDR1 LGHDT, CDR2 YNNKEL (reference sequence). The CDR3 totals 19 residues. CDR3: CASSQDRAGGPHLAYEQYF. In DNA, the CDR3 is TGTGCCAGCAGCCAAGATCGGGCGGGGGGCCCCCATCTGGCCTACGAGCAGTACTTC.

The chain recombines TRBV6-2 or TRBV6-3 with TRBJ1-1; TRBD1 might be the D (5 bases). Germline V CDR1 and CDR2: MNHEY, SVGEGT. V gave up 2 bases and J gave up 5 bases, with 12 bases separating them. This CDR3 spans 14 amino acids. CDR3 in DNA: TGTGCCAGCAGTTACCCCGATCGGGGGACTGAAGCTTTCTTT. Its translation is CASSYPDRGTEAFF.

This clonotype was seen just once. The chain recombines TRBV3-1 with TRBJ1-1, with unresolved D. CDR1 is LGHDT and CDR2 is YNNKEL in the germline V gene (reference sequence). Trimming took 0 bases from V and 5 from J, leaving 13 bases between them. This CDR3 comprises 15 residues. The CDR3 reads CASSQEGFRGTEAFF. The CDR3 DNA reads as TGTGCCAGCAGCCAAGAGGGCTTCAGAGGGACTGAAGCTTTCTTT. Together with reference TRBV3-1 and TRBJ1-1, the CDR3 gives the full variable domain: DTAVSQTPKYLVTQMGNDKSIKCEQNLGHDTMYWYKQDSKKFLKIMFSYNNKELIINETVPNRFSPKSPDKAHLNLHINSLELGDSAVYFCASSQEGFRGTEAFFGQGTRLTVV.

This clonotype was found a few times. The rearrangement joins TRBV2 to TRBJ2-5; D gene uncertain. This CDR3 has 11 amino acids. Per germline, CDR1 SNHLY and CDR2 FYNNEI. V lost 7 bases and J lost 1, with 4 bases in between. The CDR3 DNA reads as TGTGCCAGCAAGGTCCAAGAGACCCAGTACTTC. This gives the protein CASKVQETQYF.

This clonotype was counted at least ten times. The V call is TRBV9, the J call TRBJ1-2; unclear D gene. Trimming stripped 4 bases from V and 5 bases from J, with 15 bases between. Germline lookup yields CDR1 SGDLS and CDR2 YYNGEE. This CDR3 has 14 amino acids. CDR3: CASSPSIGRYGYTF. The CDR3 DNA follows: TGTGCCAGCAGCCCCTCTATTGGACGGTATGGCTACACCTTC.

J is TRBJ1-3 and V is TRBV7-2; perhaps TRBD1 as D (5 bases). Trimming left V 7 bases short and J 0 bases short, with 13 bases between. CDR1 SGHTA and CDR2 FQGNSA come from the germline V gene. The CDR3 contains 15 residues. The CDR3, as DNA: TGTGCCAGCACCCGGGACCATTACTCTGGAAACACCATATATTTT. As protein: CASTRDHYSGNTIYF.

The CDR3 sequence is CASLPQGRHYGYTF. In DNA, the CDR3 is TGTGCCAGCCTACCCCAGGGGAGACACTATGGCTACACCTTC. The chain joins TRBV19 to TRBJ1-2; D is possibly TRBD1 (6 bases). There are 14 residues in the CDR3. CDR1 and CDR2 (germline): LNHDA, SQIVND (reference sequence). Trimming removed 9 bases from V and 3 bases from J, with 17 bases in between.

This clonotype was recorded a few times. In nucleotides, the CDR3 is TGTGCCAGCTCTGACTTAACAATTCCCGGGGAGCTGTTTTTT. Amino acid sequence: CASSDLTIPGELFF. The chain couples TRBV27 to TRBJ2-2; D call uncertain. Germline values: CDR1 MNHEY, CDR2 SMNVEV (reference sequence). Trimming removed 8 bases from V and 6 bases from J, with 16 bases in between. This CDR3 has 14 residues.